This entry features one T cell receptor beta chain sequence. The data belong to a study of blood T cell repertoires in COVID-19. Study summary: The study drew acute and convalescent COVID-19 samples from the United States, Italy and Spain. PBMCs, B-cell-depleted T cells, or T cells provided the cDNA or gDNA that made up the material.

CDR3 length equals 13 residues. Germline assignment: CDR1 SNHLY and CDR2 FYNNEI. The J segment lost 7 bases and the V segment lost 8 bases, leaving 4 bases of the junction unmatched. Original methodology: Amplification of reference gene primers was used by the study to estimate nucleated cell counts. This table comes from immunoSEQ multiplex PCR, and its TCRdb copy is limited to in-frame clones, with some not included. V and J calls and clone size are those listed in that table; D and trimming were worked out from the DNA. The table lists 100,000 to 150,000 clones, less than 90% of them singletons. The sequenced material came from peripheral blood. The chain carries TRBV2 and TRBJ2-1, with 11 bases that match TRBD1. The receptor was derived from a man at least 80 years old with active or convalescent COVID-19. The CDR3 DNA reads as TGTGCCAGCGAGGGACAGGGGGTTAATGAGCAGTTCTTC. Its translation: CASEGQGVNEQFF. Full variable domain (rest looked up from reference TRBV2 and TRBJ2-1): EPEVTQTPSHQVTQMGQEVILRCVPISNHLYFYWYRQILGQKVEFLVSFYNNEISEKSEIFDDQFSVERPDGSNFTLKIRSTKLEDSAMYFCASEGQGVNEQFFGPGTRLTVL.